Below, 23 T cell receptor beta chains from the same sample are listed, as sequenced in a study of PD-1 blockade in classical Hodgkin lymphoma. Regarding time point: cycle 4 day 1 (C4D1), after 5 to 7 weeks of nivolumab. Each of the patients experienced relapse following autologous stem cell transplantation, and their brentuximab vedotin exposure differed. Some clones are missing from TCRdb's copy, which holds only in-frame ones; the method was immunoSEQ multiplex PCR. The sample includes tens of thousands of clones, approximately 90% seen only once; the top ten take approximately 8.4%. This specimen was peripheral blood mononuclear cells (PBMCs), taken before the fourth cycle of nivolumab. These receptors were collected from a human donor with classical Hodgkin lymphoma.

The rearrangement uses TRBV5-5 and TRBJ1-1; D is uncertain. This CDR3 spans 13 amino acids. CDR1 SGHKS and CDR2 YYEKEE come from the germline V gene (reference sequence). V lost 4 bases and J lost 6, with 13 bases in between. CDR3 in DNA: TGTGCCAGCAGCGGGCTGGCCACCTCTGAAGCTTTCTTT. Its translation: CASSGLATSEAFF. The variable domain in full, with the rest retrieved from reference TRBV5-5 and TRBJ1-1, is DAGVTQSPTHLIKTRGQQVTLRCSPISGHKSVSWYQQVLGQGPQFIFQYYEKEERGRGNFPDRFSARQFPNYSSELNVNALLLGDSALYLCASSGLATSEAFFGQGTRLTVV.

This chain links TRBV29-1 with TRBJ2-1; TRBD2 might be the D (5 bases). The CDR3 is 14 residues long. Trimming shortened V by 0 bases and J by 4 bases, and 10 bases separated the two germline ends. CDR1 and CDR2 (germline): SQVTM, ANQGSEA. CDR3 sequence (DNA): TGCAGCGTTGAAGATCAAGGAGGTTACAATGAGCAGTTCTTC. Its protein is CSVEDQGGYNEQFF.

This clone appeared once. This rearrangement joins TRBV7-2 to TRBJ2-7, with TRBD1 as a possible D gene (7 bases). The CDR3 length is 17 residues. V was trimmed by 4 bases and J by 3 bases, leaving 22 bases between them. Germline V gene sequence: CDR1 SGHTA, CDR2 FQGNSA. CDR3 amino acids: CASSSSHGGQRNYEQYF. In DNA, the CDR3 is TGTGCCAGCAGCTCCTCCCACGGGGGACAGAGAAACTACGAGCAGTACTTC.

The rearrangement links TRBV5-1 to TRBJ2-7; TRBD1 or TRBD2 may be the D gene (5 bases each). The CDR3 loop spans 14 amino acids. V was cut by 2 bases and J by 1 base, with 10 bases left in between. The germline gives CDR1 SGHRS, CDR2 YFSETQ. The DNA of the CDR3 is TGCGCCAGCAGCTTACTTGGGACGTCCTACGAGCAGTACTTC. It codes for CASSLLGTSYEQYF. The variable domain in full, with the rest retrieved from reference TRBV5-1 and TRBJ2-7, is KAGVTQTPRYLIKTRGQQVTLSCSPISGHRSVSWYQQTPGQGLQFLFEYFSETQRNKGNFPGRFSGRQFSNSRSEMNVSTLELGDSALYLCASSLLGTSYEQYFGPGTRLTVT.

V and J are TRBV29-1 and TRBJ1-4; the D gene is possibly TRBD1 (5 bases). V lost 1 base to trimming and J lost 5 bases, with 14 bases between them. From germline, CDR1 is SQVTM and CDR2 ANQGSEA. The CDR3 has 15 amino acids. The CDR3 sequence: CSVEGEAGLNEKLFF. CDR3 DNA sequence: TGCAGCGTTGAAGGGGAAGCGGGGCTCAATGAAAAACTGTTTTTT.

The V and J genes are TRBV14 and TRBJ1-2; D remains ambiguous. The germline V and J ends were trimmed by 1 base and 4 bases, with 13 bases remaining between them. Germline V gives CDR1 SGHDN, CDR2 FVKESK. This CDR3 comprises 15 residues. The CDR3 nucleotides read TGTGCCAGCAGCCAAGCCGGACGAGGAGGCTATGGCTACACCTTC. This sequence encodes CASSQAGRGGYGYTF.

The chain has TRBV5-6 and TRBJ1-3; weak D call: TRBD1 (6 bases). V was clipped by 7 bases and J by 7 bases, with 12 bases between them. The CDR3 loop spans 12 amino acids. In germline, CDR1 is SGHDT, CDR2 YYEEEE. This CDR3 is CASAAQGNTIYF. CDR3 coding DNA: TGTGCCAGCGCGGCCCAGGGGAACACCATATATTTT.

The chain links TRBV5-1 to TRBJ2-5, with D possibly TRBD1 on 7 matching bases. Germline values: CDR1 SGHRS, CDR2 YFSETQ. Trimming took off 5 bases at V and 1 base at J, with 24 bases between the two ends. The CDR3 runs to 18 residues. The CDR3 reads CASRRQGTLLGGQETQYF. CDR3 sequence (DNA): TGCGCCAGCAGACGACAGGGCACCCTCTTGGGGGGCCAAGAGACCCAGTACTTC.

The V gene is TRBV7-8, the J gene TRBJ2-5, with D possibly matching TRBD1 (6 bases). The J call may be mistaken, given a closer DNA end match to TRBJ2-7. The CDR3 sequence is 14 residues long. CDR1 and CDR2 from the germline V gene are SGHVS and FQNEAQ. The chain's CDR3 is CASSLGGQSHEQYF. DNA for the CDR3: TGTGCCAGCAGCTTAGGCGGACAGAGTCACGAGCAGTACTTC.

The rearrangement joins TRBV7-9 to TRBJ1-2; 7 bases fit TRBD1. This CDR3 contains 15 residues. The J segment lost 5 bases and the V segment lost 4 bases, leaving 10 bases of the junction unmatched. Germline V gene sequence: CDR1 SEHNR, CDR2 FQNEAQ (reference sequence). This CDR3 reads CASSSSGGQFYGYTF. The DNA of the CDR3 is TGTGCCAGCAGCTCTAGTGGGGGACAGTTTTATGGCTACACCTTC. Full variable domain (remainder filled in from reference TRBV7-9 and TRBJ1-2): DTGVSQNPRHKITKRGQNVTFRCDPISEHNRLYWYRQTLGQGPEFLTYFQNEAQLEKSRLLSDRFSAERPKGSFSTLEIQRTEQGDSAMYLCASSSSGGQFYGYTFGSGTRLTVV.

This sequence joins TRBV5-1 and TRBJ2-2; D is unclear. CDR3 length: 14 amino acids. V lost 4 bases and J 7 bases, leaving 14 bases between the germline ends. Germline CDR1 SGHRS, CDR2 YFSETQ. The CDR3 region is CASSEDGIYGELFF. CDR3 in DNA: TGCGCCAGCAGCGAGGACGGTATTTACGGGGAGCTGTTTTTT.

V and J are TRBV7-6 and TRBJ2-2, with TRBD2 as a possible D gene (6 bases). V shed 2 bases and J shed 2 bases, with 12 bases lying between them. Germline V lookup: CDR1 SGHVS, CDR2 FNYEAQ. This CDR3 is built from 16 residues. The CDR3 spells CASSLRGRNNTGELFF. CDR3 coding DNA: TGTGCCAGCAGCTTAAGAGGGAGGAATAACACCGGGGAGCTGTTTTTT.

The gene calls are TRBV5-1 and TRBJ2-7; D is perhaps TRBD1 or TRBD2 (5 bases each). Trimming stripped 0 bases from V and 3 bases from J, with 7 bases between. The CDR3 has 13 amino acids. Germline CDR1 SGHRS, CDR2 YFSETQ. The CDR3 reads CASSLGGFYEQYF. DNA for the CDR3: TGCGCCAGCAGCTTGGGGGGGTTCTACGAGCAGTACTTC.

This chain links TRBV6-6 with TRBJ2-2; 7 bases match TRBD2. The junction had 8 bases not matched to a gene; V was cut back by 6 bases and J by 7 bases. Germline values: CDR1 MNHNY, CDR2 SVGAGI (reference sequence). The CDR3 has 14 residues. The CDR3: CASSPWSGDGELFF. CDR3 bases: TGTGCCAGCAGCCCTTGGAGCGGGGACGGGGAGCTGTTTTTT.

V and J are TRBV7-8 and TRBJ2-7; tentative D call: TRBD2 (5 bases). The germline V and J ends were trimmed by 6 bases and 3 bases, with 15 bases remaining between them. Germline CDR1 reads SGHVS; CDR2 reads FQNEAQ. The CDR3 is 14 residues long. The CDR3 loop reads CASRDSTSVYEQYF. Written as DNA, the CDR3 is TGTGCCAGCAGGGACTCCACTTCTGTCTACGAGCAGTACTTC.

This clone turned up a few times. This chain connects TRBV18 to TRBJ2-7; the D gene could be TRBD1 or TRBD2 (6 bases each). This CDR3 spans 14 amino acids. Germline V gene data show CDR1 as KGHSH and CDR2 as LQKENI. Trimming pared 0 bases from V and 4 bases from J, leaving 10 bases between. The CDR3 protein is CASSPPSGAYEQYF. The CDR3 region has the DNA TGTGCCAGCTCACCACCATCGGGGGCTTACGAGCAGTACTTC. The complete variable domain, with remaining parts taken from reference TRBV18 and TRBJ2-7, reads NAGVMQNPRHLVRRRGQEARLRCSPMKGHSHVYWYRQLPEEGLKFMVYLQKENIIDESGMPKERFSAEFPKEGPSILRIQQVVRGDSAAYFCASSPPSGAYEQYFGPGTRLTVT.

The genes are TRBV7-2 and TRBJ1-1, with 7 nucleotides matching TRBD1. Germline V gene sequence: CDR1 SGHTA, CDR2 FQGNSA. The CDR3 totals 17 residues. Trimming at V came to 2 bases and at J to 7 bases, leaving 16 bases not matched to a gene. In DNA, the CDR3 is TGTGCCAGCAGCTTAAGGTACAGAAGGTCGGGACAGCATGAAGCTTTCTTT. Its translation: CASSLRYRRSGQHEAFF.

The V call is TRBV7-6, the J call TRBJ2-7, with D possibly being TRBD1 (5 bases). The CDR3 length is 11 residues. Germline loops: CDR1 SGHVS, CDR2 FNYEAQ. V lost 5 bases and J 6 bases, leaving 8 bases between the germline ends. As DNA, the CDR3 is TGTGCCAGCAGCCTTGGGGCCGAGCAGTACTTC. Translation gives CASSLGAEQYF.

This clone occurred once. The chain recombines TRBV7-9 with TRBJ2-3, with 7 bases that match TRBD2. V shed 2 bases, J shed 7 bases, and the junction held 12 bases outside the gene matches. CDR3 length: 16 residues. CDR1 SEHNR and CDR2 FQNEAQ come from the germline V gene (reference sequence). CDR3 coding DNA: TGTGCCAGCAGCTTAAGCGGGGCTGGGTTCTTCAATACGCAGTATTTT. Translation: CASSLSGAGFFNTQYF.

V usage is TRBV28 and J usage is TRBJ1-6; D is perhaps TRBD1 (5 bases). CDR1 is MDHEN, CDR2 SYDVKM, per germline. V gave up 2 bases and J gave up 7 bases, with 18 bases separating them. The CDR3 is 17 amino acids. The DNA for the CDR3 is TGTGCCAGCAGTTTAGTTCGGGGCCAAAGTCGGAATTCACCCCTCCACTTT. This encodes CASSLVRGQSRNSPLHF.

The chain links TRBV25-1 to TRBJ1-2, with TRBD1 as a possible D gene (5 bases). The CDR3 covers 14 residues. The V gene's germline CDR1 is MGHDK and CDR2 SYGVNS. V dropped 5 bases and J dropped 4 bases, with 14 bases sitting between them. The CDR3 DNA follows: TGTGCCAGCAGTAGAACCGGGACCGGCTATGGCTACACCTTC. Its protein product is CASSRTGTGYGYTF.

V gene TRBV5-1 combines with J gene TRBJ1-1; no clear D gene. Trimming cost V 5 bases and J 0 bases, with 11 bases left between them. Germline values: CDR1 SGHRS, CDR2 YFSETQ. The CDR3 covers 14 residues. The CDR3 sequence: CASSNGRMNTEAFF. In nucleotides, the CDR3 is TGCGCCAGCAGTAACGGCAGAATGAACACTGAAGCTTTCTTT.

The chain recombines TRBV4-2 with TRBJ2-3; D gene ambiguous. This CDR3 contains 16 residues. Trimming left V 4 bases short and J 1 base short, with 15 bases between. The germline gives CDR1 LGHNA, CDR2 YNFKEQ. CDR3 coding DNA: TGTGCCAGCAGCCTCACGGTCCAGGTTGGCACAGATACGCAGTATTTT. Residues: CASSLTVQVGTDTQYF.